Within the sample, the clone carrying this T cell receptor (beta chain) is medium-sized. These data are taken from a study of T cells in localized non-small cell lung cancer. The CDR3 is 13 amino acids. V lost 6 bases, J lost 5 bases, and 11 bases lay in between. The table came from immunoSEQ multiplex PCR; TCRdb's copy has only in-frame clones and leaves some out. The table records roughly 2,000 clones, about 20% of them present only once. Sequences were derived from normal lung tissue next to the tumor, sampled before any cancer treatment. This clonotype originated in a man aged 35 to 69 with stage I squamous cell lung carcinoma. The rearrangement uses TRBV23-1 and TRBJ2-1; no clear D. TRBV23-1 is sorted into the ORF group, with uncertain function. The CDR3 protein is CASSQVTDNEQFF. DNA for the CDR3: TGCGCCAGCAGCCAAGTGACTGACAATGAGCAGTTCTTC.